A selection of T cell receptor beta chains follows, all from one sample in a study of cytomegalovirus exposure and HLA in healthy donors. Some clones are missing from TCRdb's copy, which holds only in-frame ones; the method was immunoSEQ multiplex PCR. Of approximately 70,000 clones listed, about 95% are singletons. The sequencing sample was made of PBMCs. These receptors all stem from a woman between 18 and 30 years old in good health and CMV-seronegative. Each CDR3 is given with its conserved first and last residue. The order of the fields is CDR3 protein, V gene.

cdr3_aa: CASSEDGTGYGYTF
v_call: TRBV6-1

cdr3_aa: CASSDRVANTDTQYF
v_call: TRBV6-1

cdr3_aa: CASSQEAGGAGGSVYEQYF
v_call: TRBV4-2

cdr3_aa: CATSRLAGGHTQYF
v_call: TRBV15

cdr3_aa: CASSQAPGLYTDTQYF
v_call: TRBV4-3

cdr3_aa: CASSRKKGEEGDTQYF
v_call: TRBV4-3

cdr3_aa: CASTGREVDNEQFF
v_call: TRBV2

cdr3_aa: CAISADRVADTQYF
v_call: TRBV10-3

cdr3_aa: CASSEQGGADTQYF
v_call: TRBV6-4

cdr3_aa: CAREVWTHPRDTEAFF
v_call: TRBV19

cdr3_aa: CASSPAVAGGTSAGEQFF
v_call: TRBV4-1

cdr3_aa: CASSLGQGFYNEQFF
v_call: TRBV7-7